This T cell receptor (beta chain) derives from a study of cytomegalovirus exposure and HLA in healthy donors. Study outcomes and limitations: CMV antigen specificity was confirmed in vitro for a few CMV-associated chains. It was about 150 TCR beta chains that were listed as cytomegalovirus-associated.

A word on this clone: Its antigen is unidentified.

TCRdb's copy holds only in-frame clones and misses some; the assay was immunoSEQ multiplex PCR. The sample has some 90,000 clones; 95% to 98% are singletons. Sequencing used PBMCs. The TCR comes from a man aged 18 to 30 in good health and CMV-seronegative.

CDR3: CAISGLGTENTEAFF. The CDR3 coding sequence is TGTGCCATCAGTGGACTTGGGACAGAGAACACTGAAGCTTTCTTT. The rearrangement uses TRBV10-3 and TRBJ1-1, with 7 bases aligning to TRBD1. J lost 1 base, V lost 4 bases, and 6 bases had no gene match. This CDR3 comprises 15 residues. Germline CDR1 ENHRY, CDR2 SYGVKD.